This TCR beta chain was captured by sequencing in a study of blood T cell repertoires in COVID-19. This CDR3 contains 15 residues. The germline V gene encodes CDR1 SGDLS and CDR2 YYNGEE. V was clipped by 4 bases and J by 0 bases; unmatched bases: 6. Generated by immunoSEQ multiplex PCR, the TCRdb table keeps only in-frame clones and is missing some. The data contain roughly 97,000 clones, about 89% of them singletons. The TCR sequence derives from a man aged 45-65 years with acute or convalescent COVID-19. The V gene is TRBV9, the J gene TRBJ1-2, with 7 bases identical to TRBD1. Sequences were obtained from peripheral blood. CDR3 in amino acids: CASSLGTVANYGYTF. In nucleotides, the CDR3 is TGTGCCAGCAGCCTAGGGACAGTAGCTAACTATGGCTACACCTTC.